This T cell receptor beta chain was profiled in a study of blood T cell repertoires in COVID-19. Overall study context: Samples of COVID-19 (acute and convalescent) were obtained from the United States, Italy and Spain.

Seattle's cohort entered during active infection and was followed longitudinally. Method: immunoSEQ multiplex PCR; TCRdb's copy keeps in-frame clones and lacks some. The table records fewer than 200,000 clones, roughly 80% of them present only once. CDR3 length: 14 amino acids. In germline, CDR1 is KGHDR, CDR2 SFDVKD. The V end lost 3 bases, the J end lost 2 bases, and 7 bases lay between the germline ends. The source of this sequence is a woman aged 65 to 85 with COVID-19, enrolled during active disease. The V call is TRBV24-1, the J call TRBJ1-5; D is possibly TRBD1 (6 bases). The sample was peripheral blood. This CDR3 is CATSDPGGNQPQHF. CDR3 nucleotides: TGTGCCACCAGTGATCCAGGGGGCAATCAGCCCCAGCATTTT.